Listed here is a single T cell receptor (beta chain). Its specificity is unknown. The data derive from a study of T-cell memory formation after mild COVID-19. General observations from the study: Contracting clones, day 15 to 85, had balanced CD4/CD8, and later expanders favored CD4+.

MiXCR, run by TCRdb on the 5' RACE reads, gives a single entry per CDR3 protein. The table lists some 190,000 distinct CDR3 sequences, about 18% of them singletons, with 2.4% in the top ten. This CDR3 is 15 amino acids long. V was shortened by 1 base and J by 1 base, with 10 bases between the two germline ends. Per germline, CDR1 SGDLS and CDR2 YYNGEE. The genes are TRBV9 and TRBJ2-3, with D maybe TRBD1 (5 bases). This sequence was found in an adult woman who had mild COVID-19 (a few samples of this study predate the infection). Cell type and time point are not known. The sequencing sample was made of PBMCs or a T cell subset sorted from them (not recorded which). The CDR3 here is CASSVFRDRTDTQYF. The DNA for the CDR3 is TGTGCCAGCAGCGTATTCAGGGATCGCACAGATACGCAGTATTTT. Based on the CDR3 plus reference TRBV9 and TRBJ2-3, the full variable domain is DSGVTQTPKHLITATGQRVTLRCSPRSGDLSVYWYQQSLDQGLQFLIQYYNGEERAKGNILERFSAQQFPDLHSELNLSSLELGDSALYFCASSVFRDRTDTQYFGPGTRLTVL.